This is a list of T cell receptor beta chains from one sample in a study of shared clonotypes between healthy human individuals. Generated by immunoSEQ multiplex PCR, the TCRdb table keeps only in-frame clones and is missing some. Of approximately 2,300,000 clones in the sample, 80% to 95% were seen once. Input material: naive CD4+ T cells from PBMCs. Source of these receptors: a man younger than 35 in good health. Some clones in this sample may be carry-over from other donors' samples. Both conserved end residues are part of each CDR3. A D gene is named only where the DNA matches it firmly. The listing skips clone size in some rows; elsewhere it reads once, few, many or a size class.

clone_size: -
v_call: TRBV9
j_call: TRBJ2-5
d_call: -
cdr3_aa: CASSVVASAEQGTQYF
cdr3_nt: TGTGCCAGCAGCGTAGTGGCTAGCGCTGAACAAGGGACCCAGTACTTC

clone_size: -
v_call: TRBV15
j_call: TRBJ1-1
d_call: -
cdr3_aa: CATSIRVNTEAFF
cdr3_nt: TGTGCCACCTCGATAAGGGTAAACACTGAAGCTTTCTTT

clone_size: -
v_call: TRBV27
j_call: TRBJ2-7
d_call: TRBD2
cdr3_aa: CASSLKTSGRAWAYEQYF
cdr3_nt: TGTGCCAGCAGTTTAAAGACTAGCGGGAGGGCCTGGGCCTACGAGCAGTACTTC

clone_size: -
v_call: TRBV9
j_call: TRBJ2-1
d_call: -
cdr3_aa: CASSAPYSGPTYNEQFF
cdr3_nt: TGTGCCAGCAGCGCCCCATATTCGGGGCCCACCTACAATGAGCAGTTCTTC

clone_size: -
v_call: TRBV5-4
j_call: TRBJ1-4
d_call: -
cdr3_aa: CASSRGGITNEKLFF
cdr3_nt: TGTGCCAGCAGTCGAGGGGGAATCACTAATGAAAAACTGTTTTTT

clone_size: -
v_call: TRBV7-2
j_call: TRBJ1-2
d_call: -
cdr3_aa: CASSSLKVGNYGYTF
cdr3_nt: TGTGCCAGCAGCTCTCTGAAAGTGGGAAACTATGGCTACACCTTC

clone_size: -
v_call: TRBV5-1
j_call: TRBJ2-7
d_call: TRBD2
cdr3_aa: CASTVTSGSYEQYF
cdr3_nt: TGCGCCAGCACCGTGACTAGCGGGAGCTACGAGCAGTACTTC

clone_size: -
v_call: TRBV5-1
j_call: TRBJ2-5
d_call: TRBD2
cdr3_aa: CASSLMGSLAGFQETQYF
cdr3_nt: TGCGCCAGCAGCTTGATGGGTTCCCTAGCGGGCTTCCAAGAGACCCAGTACTTC

clone_size: -
v_call: TRBV4-3
j_call: TRBJ1-5
d_call: -
cdr3_aa: CASSQERGGSQHF
cdr3_nt: TGCGCCAGCAGCCAAGAGAGGGGGGGTTCCCAGCATTTT

clone_size: -
v_call: TRBV7-3
j_call: TRBJ1-1
d_call: TRBD1
cdr3_aa: CASSVSGGAGNTEAFF
cdr3_nt: TGTGCCAGCAGCGTATCAGGGGGCGCAGGGAACACTGAAGCTTTCTTT

clone_size: -
v_call: TRBV30
j_call: TRBJ1-1
d_call: -
cdr3_aa: CAWNPGGDTEAFF
cdr3_nt: TGTGCCTGGAACCCCGGGGGAGACACTGAAGCTTTCTTT

clone_size: -
v_call: TRBV2
j_call: TRBJ2-1
d_call: -
cdr3_aa: CASSEAVFGTRYNEQFF
cdr3_nt: TGTGCCAGCAGTGAAGCGGTTTTCGGGACTCGATACAATGAGCAGTTCTTC

clone_size: once
v_call: TRBV7-8
j_call: TRBJ2-7
d_call: TRBD1
cdr3_aa: CASSFDRARDEQYF
cdr3_nt: TGTGCCAGCAGCTTCGACAGGGCTCGGGACGAGCAGTACTTC

clone_size: -
v_call: TRBV30
j_call: TRBJ1-4
d_call: TRBD1
cdr3_aa: CAGRRTGTTGKLFF
cdr3_nt: TGTGCCGGGAGAAGGACAGGGACAACTGGAAAACTGTTTTTT

clone_size: -
v_call: TRBV30
j_call: TRBJ1-5
d_call: TRBD1
cdr3_aa: CAWTGQGNQPQHF
cdr3_nt: TGTGCCTGGACGGGACAGGGCAATCAGCCCCAGCATTTT

clone_size: few
v_call: TRBV28
j_call: TRBJ1-1
d_call: -
cdr3_aa: CASRQGVGAFF
cdr3_nt: TGTGCCAGCAGACAAGGGGTTGGCGCTTTCTTT

clone_size: -
v_call: TRBV5-4
j_call: TRBJ2-3
d_call: -
cdr3_aa: CASSLRSTDTQYF
cdr3_nt: TGTGCCAGCAGCTTGCGAAGCACAGATACGCAGTATTTT

clone_size: -
v_call: TRBV10-3
j_call: TRBJ1-2
d_call: TRBD1
cdr3_aa: CAISAGTGQRESGYTF
cdr3_nt: TGTGCCATCAGTGCCGGGACAGGTCAGAGAGAGAGTGGCTACACCTTC

clone_size: -
v_call: TRBV5-8
j_call: TRBJ2-5
d_call: TRBD1
cdr3_aa: CASSLALGTGGDETQYF
cdr3_nt: TGTGCCAGCAGCTTGGCATTGGGGACAGGGGGTGATGAGACCCAGTACTTC